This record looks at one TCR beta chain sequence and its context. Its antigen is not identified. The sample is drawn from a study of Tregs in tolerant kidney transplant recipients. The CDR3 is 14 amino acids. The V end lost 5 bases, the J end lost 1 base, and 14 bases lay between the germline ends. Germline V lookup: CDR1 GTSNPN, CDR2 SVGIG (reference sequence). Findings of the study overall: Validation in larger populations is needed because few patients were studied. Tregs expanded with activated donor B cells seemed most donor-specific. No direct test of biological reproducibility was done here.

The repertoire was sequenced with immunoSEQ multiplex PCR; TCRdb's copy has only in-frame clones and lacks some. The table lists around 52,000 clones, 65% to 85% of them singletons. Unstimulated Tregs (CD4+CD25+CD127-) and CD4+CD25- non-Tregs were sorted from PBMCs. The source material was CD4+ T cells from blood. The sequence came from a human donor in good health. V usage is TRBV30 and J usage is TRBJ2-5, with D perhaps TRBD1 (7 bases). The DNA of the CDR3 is TGTGCCTGGGAGAGACAGGGACTCCAAGAGACCCAGTACTTC. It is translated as CAWERQGLQETQYF.